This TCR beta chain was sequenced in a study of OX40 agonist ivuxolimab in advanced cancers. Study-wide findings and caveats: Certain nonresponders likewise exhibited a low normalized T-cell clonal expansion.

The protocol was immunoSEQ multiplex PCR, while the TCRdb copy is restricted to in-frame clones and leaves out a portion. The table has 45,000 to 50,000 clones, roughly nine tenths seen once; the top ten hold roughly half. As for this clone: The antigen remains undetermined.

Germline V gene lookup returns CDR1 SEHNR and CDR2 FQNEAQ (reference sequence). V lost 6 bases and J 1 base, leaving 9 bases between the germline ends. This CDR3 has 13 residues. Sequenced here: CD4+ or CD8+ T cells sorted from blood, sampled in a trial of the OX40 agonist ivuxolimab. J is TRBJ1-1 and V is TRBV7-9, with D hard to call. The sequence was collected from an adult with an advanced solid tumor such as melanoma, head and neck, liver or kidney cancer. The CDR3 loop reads CASSSWGNTEAFF. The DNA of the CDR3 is TGTGCCAGCAGTTCCTGGGGGAACACTGAAGCTTTCTTT.